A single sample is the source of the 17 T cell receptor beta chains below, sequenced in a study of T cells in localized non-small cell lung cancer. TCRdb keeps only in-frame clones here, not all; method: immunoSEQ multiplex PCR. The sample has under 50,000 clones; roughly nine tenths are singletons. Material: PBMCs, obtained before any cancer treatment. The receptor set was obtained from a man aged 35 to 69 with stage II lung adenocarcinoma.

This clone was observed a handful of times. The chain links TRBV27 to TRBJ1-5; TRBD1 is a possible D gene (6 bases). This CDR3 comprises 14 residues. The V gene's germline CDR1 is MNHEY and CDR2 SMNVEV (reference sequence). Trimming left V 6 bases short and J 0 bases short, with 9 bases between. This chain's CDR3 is CASRRGNSNQPQHF. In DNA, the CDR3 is TGTGCCAGCAGAAGGGGGAATAGCAATCAGCCCCAGCATTTT.

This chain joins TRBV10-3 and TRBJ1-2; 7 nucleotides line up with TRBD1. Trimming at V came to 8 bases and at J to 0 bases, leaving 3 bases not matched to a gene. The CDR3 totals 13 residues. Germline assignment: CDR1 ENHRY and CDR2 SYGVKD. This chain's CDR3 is CAIGTEANYGYTF. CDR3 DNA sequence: TGTGCCATCGGGACAGAAGCTAACTATGGCTACACCTTC.

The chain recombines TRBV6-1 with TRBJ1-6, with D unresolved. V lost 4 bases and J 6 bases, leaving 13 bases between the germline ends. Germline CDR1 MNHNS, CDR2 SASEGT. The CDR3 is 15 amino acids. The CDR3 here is CASSGVGGRNSPLHF. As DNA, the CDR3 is TGTGCCAGCAGTGGAGTTGGAGGGCGTAATTCACCCCTCCACTTT.

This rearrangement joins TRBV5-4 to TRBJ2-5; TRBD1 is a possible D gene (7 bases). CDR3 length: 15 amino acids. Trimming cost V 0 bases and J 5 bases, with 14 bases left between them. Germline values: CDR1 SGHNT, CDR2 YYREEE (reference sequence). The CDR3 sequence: CASSLGGGRGETQYF. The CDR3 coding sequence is TGTGCCAGCAGCTTGGGAGGGGGCCGGGGGGAGACCCAGTACTTC.

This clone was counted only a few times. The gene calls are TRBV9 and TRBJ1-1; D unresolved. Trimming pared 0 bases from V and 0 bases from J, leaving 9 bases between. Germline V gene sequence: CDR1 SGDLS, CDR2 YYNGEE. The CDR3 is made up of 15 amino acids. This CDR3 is CASSVGGSMNTEAFF. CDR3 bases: TGTGCCAGCAGCGTAGGCGGAAGTATGAACACTGAAGCTTTCTTT.

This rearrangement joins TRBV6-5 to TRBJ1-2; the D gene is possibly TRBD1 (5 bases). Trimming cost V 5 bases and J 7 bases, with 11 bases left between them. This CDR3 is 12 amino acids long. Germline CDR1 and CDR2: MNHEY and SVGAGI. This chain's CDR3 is CASSTGVGGYTF. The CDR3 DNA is TGTGCCAGCAGTACGGGGGTAGGTGGCTACACCTTC.

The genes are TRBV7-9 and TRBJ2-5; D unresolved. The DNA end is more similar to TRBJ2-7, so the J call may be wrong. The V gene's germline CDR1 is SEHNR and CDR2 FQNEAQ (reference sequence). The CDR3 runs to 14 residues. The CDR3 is CASSSKDRTYEQYF. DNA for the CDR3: TGTGCCAGCAGCTCCAAGGATCGAACCTACGAGCAGTACTTC.

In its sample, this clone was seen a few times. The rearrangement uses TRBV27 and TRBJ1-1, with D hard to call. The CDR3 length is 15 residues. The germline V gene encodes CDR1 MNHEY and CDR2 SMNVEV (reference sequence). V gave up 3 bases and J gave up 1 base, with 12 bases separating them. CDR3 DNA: TGTGCCAGCAGTTTCGGACGCGGGAGGAACACTGAAGCTTTCTTT. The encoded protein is CASSFGRGRNTEAFF.

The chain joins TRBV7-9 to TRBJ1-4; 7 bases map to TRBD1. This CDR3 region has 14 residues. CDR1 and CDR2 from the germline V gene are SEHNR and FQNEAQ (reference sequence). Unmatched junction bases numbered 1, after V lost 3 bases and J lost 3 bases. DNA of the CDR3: TGTGCCAGCAGCTTCACAGGGGCTAATGAAAAACTGTTTTTT. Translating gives CASSFTGANEKLFF.

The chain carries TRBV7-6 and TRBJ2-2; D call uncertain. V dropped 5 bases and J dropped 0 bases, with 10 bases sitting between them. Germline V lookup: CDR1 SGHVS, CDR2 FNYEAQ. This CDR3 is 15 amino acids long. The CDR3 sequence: CASSPDGANTGELFF. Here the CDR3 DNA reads TGTGCCAGCAGCCCCGATGGGGCGAACACCGGGGAGCTGTTTTTT.

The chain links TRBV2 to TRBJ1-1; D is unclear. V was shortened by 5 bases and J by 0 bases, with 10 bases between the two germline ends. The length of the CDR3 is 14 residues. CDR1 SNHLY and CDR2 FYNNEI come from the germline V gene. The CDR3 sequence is CASSKGFLNTEAFF. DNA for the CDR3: TGTGCCAGCAGTAAGGGTTTCCTGAACACTGAAGCTTTCTTT. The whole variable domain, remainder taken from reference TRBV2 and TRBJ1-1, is EPEVTQTPSHQVTQMGQEVILRCVPISNHLYFYWYRQILGQKVEFLVSFYNNEISEKSEIFDDQFSVERPDGSNFTLKIRSTKLEDSAMYFCASSKGFLNTEAFFGQGTRLTVV.

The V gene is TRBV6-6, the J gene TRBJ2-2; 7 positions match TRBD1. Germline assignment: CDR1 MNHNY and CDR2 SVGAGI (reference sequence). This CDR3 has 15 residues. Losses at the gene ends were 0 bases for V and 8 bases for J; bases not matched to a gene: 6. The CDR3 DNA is TGTGCCAGCAGTTACTCACGACAGGGTGAGGGGGAGCTGTTTTTT. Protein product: CASSYSRQGEGELFF.

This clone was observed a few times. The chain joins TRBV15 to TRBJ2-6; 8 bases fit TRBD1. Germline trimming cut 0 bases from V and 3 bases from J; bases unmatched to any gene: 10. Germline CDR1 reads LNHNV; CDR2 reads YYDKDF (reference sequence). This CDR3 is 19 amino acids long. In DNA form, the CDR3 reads TGTGCCACCAGCAGAGATGGAGCGCAGGGGGCGGGTGGGGCCAACGTCCTGACTTTC. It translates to CATSRDGAQGAGGANVLTF. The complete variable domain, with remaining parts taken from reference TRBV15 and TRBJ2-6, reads DAMVIQNPRYQVTQFGKPVTLSCSQTLNHNVMYWYQQKSSQAPKLLFHYYDKDFNNEADTPDNFQSRRPNTSFCFLDIRSPGLGDTAMYLCATSRDGAQGAGGANVLTFGAGSRLTVL.

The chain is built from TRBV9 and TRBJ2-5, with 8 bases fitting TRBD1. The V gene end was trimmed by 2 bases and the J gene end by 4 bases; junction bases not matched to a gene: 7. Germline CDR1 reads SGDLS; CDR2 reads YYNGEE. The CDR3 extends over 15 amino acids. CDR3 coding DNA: TGTGCCAGCAGCGTGTACCAGGGGGCTGGAGAGACCCAGTACTTC. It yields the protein CASSVYQGAGETQYF.

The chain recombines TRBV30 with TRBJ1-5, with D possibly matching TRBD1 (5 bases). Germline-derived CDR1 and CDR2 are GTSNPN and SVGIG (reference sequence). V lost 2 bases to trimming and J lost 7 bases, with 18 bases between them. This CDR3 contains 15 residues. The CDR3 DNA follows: TGTGCCTGGAGTCCCACGGGGGGAGGGAACCAGCCCCAGCATTTT. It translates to CAWSPTGGGNQPQHF.

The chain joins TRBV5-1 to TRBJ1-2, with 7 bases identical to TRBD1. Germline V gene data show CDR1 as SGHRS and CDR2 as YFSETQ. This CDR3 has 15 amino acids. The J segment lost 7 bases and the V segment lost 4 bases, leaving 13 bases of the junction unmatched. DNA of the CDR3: TGCGCCAGCAGCCCCCAGGGACAGCAGAAGGTTGGCTACACCTTC. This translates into CASSPQGQQKVGYTF.

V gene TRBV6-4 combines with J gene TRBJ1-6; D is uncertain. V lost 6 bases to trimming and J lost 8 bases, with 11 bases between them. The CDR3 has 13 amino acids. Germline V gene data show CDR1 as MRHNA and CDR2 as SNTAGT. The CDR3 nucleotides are TGTGCCAGCAGCCCGGAACCAGATTCACCCCTCCACTTT. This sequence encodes CASSPEPDSPLHF.